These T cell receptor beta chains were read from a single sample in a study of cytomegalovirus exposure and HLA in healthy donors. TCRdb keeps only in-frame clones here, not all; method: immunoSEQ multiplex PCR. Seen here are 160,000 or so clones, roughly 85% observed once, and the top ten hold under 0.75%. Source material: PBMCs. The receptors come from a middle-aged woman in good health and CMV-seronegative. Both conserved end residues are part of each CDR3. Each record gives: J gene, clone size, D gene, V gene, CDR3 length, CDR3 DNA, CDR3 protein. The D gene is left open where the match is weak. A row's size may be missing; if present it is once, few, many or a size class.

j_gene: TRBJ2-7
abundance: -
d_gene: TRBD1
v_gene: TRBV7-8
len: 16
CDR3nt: TGTGCCAGCAGCTTAGGCTCCGGGACAGGGATCTACGAGCAGTACTTC
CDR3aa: CASSLGSGTGIYEQYF

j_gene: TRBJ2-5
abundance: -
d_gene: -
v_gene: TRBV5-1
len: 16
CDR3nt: TGCGCCAGCAGCTTGGCTGGCGGTGTAGGCAGAGAGACCCAGTACTTC
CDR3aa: CASSLAGGVGRETQYF

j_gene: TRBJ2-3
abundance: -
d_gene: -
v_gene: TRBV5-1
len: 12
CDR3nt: TGCGCCAGCAGCACTGGTCTAGATACGCAGTATTTT
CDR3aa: CASSTGLDTQYF

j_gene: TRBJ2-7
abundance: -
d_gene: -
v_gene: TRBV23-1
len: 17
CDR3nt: TGCGCCAGCAGTCAACCACCTTTACGTCAGGGAACCTACGAGCAGTACTTC
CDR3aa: CASSQPPLRQGTYEQYF

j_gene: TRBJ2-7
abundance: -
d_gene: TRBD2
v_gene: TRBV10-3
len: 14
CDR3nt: TGTGCCATCAGCACCGGGACTAGCGGCTACGAGCAGTACTTC
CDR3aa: CAISTGTSGYEQYF

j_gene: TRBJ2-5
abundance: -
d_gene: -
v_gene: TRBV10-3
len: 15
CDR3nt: TGTGCCATCAGTGAGATGGCCTCTCCGAGGGAGACCCAGTACTTC
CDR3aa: CAISEMASPRETQYF

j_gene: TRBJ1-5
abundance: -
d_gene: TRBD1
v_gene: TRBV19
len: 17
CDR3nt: TGTGCCAGTAGTCCTAGGACAGGGGGGATTAGCAATCAGCCCCAGCATTTT
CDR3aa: CASSPRTGGISNQPQHF

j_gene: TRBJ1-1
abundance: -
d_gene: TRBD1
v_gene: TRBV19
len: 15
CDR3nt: TGTGCCAGTAGTATGGCCGGGACAGTGAACACTGAAGCTTTCTTT
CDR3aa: CASSMAGTVNTEAFF

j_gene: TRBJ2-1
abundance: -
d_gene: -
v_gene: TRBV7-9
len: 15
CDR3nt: TGTGCCAGCAGCTTGGGTGGGGGCGGGGGCAATGAGCAGTTCTTC
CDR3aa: CASSLGGGGGNEQFF

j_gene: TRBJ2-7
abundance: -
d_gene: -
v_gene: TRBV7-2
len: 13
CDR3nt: TGTGCCAGCAGCCACCCAGGGGTCTACGAGCAGTACTTC
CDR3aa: CASSHPGVYEQYF

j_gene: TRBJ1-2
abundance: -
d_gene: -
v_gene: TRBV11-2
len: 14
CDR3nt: TGTGCCAGCAGCTTAAACCCAGGGTGGTATGGCTACACCTTC
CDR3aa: CASSLNPGWYGYTF

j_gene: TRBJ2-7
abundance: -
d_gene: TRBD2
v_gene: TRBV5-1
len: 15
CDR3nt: TGCGCCAGCAGGCTACTGCTAGCGGGGGGCTACGAGCAGTACTTC
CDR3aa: CASRLLLAGGYEQYF

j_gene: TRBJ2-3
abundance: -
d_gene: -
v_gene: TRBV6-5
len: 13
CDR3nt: TGTGCCAGCAGCCGGGGGATCACAGATACGCAGTATTTT
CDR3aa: CASSRGITDTQYF

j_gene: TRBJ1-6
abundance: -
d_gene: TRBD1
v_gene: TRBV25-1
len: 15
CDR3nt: TGTGCCAGCAGTGTCCGAGGGGGCCATAATTCACCCCTCCACTTT
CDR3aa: CASSVRGGHNSPLHF

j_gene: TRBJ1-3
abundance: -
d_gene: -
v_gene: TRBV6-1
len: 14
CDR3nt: TGTGCCAGCAGTAGGGACACCTCTGGAAACACCATATATTTT
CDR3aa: CASSRDTSGNTIYF

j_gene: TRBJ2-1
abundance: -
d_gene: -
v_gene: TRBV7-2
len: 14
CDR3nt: TGTGCCAGCAGCTCCACCAACAGGGCTGATGAGCAGTTCTTC
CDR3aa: CASSSTNRADEQFF

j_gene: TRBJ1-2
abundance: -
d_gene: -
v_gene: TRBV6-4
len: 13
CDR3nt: TGTGCCAGCAGTACCGACGGCGGCTATGGCTACACCTTC
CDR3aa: CASSTDGGYGYTF

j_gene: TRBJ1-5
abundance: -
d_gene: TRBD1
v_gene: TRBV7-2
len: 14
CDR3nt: TGTGCCAGCAGCTCCTGGACAGGGATCCAGCCCCAGCATTTT
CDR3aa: CASSSWTGIQPQHF

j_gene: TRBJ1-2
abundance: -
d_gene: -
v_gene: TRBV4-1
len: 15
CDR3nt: TGCGCCAGCAGCCCCGGACAGCCGCAACCATATGGCTACACCTTC
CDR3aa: CASSPGQPQPYGYTF

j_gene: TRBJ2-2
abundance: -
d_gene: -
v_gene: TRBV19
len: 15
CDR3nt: TGTGCCAGTAGTATTGAGGCAGGGCCCACCGGGGAGCTGTTTTTT
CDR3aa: CASSIEAGPTGELFF

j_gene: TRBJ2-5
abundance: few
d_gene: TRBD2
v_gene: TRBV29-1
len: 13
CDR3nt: TGCAGCGTTGAGGCAGCGGGGCCCGAGACCCAGTACTTC
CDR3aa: CSVEAAGPETQYF

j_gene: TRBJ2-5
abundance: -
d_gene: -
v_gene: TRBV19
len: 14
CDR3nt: TGTGCCACCAGTCGTACAGCTTACCAAGAGACCCAGTACTTC
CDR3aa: CATSRTAYQETQYF

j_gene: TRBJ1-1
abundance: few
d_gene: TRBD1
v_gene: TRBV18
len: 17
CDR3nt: TGTGCCAGCTCACGAGCGGGACAGGGAACCATAGGCACTGAAGCTTTCTTT
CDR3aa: CASSRAGQGTIGTEAFF

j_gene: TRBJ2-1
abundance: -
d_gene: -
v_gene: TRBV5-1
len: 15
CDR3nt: TGCGCCAGCAGCTCCGGGACTGGTACACCGGGCGAGCAGTTCTTC
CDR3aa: CASSSGTGTPGEQFF

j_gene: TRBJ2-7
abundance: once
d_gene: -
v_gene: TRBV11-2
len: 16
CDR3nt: TGTGCCAGCACCCAACAGGAAGGATTTTTTCCCTACGAGCAGTACTTC
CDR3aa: CASTQQEGFFPYEQYF

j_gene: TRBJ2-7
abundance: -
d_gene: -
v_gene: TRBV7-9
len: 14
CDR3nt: TGTGCCAGCAGCTTAGGAGGGAACTCCTACGAGCAGTACTTC
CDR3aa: CASSLGGNSYEQYF

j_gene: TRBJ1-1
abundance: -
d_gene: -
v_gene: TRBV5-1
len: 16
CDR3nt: TGCGCCAGCAGCTTGCGGGGAAATGGGGTTGGTGGTGAAGCTTTCTTT
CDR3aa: CASSLRGNGVGGEAFF

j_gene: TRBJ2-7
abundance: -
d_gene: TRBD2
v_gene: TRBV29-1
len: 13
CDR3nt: TGCAGCGTTGATCAGGTAGCGGGAGGGGAGCAGTACTTC
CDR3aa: CSVDQVAGGEQYF

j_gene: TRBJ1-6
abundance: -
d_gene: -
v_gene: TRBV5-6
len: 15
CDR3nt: TGTGCCAGCAGCGTGCGGGGGGCAGACAATTCACCCCTCCACTTT
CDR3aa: CASSVRGADNSPLHF

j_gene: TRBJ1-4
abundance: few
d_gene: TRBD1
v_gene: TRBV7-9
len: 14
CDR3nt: TGTGCCAGCAGTCTACAGGGGGCCGTCGAAAAACTGTTTTTT
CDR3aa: CASSLQGAVEKLFF

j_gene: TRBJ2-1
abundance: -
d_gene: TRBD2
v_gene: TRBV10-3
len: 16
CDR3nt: TGTGCCATCAGTGACCAGACTAGCGGGGGGTTGGATGAGCAGTTCTTC
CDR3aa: CAISDQTSGGLDEQFF

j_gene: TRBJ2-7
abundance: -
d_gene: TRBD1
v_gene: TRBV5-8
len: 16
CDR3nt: TGTGCCAGCAGCCTGGACTGGACAGGGAATTCCTACGAGCAGTACTTC
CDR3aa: CASSLDWTGNSYEQYF

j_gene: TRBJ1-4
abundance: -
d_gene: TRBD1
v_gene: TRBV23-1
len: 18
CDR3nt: TGCGCCAGCAGTCAAAGTGCCCCCCGGGACAGGGTTCATGAAAAACTGTTTTTT
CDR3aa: CASSQSAPRDRVHEKLFF

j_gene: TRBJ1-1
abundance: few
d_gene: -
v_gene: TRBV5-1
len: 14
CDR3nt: TGCGCCAGCAGCTTGGCCTCTACAGTCACTGAAGCTTTCTTT
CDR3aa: CASSLASTVTEAFF

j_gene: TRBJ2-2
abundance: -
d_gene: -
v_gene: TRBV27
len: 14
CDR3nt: TGTGCCAGCAGTCTGACGGGGAACACCGGGGAGCTGTTTTTT
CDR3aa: CASSLTGNTGELFF

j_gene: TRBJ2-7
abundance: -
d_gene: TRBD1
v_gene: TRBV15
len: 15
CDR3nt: TGTGCCACCAGCGGAACGGGACAGGGGGTCTGGGAGCAGTACTTC
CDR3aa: CATSGTGQGVWEQYF

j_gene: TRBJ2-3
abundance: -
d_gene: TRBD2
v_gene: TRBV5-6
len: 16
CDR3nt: TGTGCCAGCAGTTTTGGACTAGCGGGGAACACAGATACGCAGTATTTT
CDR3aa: CASSFGLAGNTDTQYF

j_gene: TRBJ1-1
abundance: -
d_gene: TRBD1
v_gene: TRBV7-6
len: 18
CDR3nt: TGTGCCAGCAGCCCCCCCCTTACAGGGGAAAGTTTGAACACTGAAGCTTTCTTT
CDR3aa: CASSPPLTGESLNTEAFF

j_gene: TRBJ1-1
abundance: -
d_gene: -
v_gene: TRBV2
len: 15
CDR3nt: TGTGCCAGCAGTGAAGTGGCGGGGATGAACACTAAAGCTTTCTTT
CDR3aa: CASSEVAGMNTKAFF

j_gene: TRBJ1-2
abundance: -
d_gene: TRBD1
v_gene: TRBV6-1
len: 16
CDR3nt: TGTGCCAGCAGTGGGACAGGGGGCCCACCCTCTATTGGCTACACCTTC
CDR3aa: CASSGTGGPPSIGYTF

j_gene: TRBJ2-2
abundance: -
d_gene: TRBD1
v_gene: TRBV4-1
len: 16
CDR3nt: TGCGCCAGCAGCCGGGAGGGACAGGGGAACACCGGGGAGCTGTTTTTT
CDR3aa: CASSREGQGNTGELFF